This T cell receptor (beta chain) derives from a study of blood T cell repertoires in COVID-19 (dated by TCRdb to 2020 to 2021). In terms of the full investigation: Samples from collaborators originated in the United States, Italy and Spain and spanned both the acute and convalescent phases of COVID-19. The repertoires were released in a freely available public database intended as a resource for research on the immune response to SARS-CoV-2. Nearly every sample came with metadata listing a de-identified subject ID, COVID-19 status, age in years and sex. Subjects who had been exposed to COVID-19, were actively infected with it, or had recovered from it provided the deeply sampled blood TCRbeta repertoires that made up the dataset. The material from the prospective study consisted of cDNA or gDNA derived from T cells, B-cell-depleted T cells, or PBMCs. Where available, HLA class I and class II types were taken from metadata supplied by the sample provider and were not determined by assay-based typing. Samples came from the ongoing ImmuneRACE study (first 160 participants) plus 1,254 subjects from 6 global collaborators. The investigation overall reported the following: The amount of clinical and demographic metadata varied by source and participant and was provided uncurated.

TCRbeta CDR3 regions were amplified from genomic DNA by means of the immunoSEQ Assay, a bias-controlled multiplex PCR. Per the authors' processing: The number of nucleated cells in each sample was estimated by amplification of reference gene primers within the assay. To quantify the absolute abundance of each unique TCRbeta CDR3 rearrangement, sequence reads were collapsed and filtered. For each sample, productive Simpson clonality was calculated by taking the square root of Simpson's diversity index across productive rearrangements. The table was pulled from immuneACCESS by TCRdb, which kept in-frame rearrangements only. Such tables lose some clones; where checked, under half of the loss comes from unresolved V genes, and the rest has no known cause. That table furnishes V, J and clone size, whereas the DNA furnished D and trimming. The table for this sample lists some 380,000 clones; nearly 90% of them were counted only once. Jointly, the top ten make up around 7% of the sample.

On this clone: Its antigen has not been determined. No clone much larger than this one lies a single base away; base qualities are absent.

From cysteine to phenylalanine, the CDR3 is 17 amino acids long. Kept here is only the CDR3 DNA, which spans 51 bases and is read in frame from base 1. V is pruned by 4 bases and J by 5 bases, leaving 10 bases of the junction without a gene match. The CDR1 and CDR2 encoded by the germline V gene are SGHDN and FVKESK. Collaborating institutions collected whole blood in K2EDTA tubes following their own protocols. For TCRbeta analysis, collaborators shipped samples as frozen whole blood, isolated PBMCs, or DNA extracted from either of those sample types. The rearranged chain carries TRBV14 and TRBJ1-4; TRBD1 fits 10 bases in the junction. The sequenced sample was peripheral blood. This TCR was sampled from a man between 18 and 35 years old with active or convalescent COVID-19. The CDR3 corresponds to CASSPSLGQGWNEKLFF. The nucleotides read TGTGCCAGCAGCCCCTCGCTGGGACAGGGGTGGAATGAAAAACTGTTTTTT.